The clone carrying this TCR beta chain was observed once. What it binds is unknown. This entry is derived from a study of cytomegalovirus exposure and HLA in healthy donors. Overall study results and limits: Under in vitro conditions, three CMV-associated chains were confirmed as specific for CMV antigens. The study assumed roughly uniform donor sequencing depth for presence/absence analyses. Per a prior analysis, the majority of TCR beta V segments were productive roughly 87% or roughly 30% of the time. Among the most significant clusters, several appeared linked to common viral pathogens in a later analysis.

PCR employed 60 Vbeta and 13 Jbeta primers. Sequenced by immunoSEQ multiplex PCR; TCRdb stores in-frame clones only, minus some. The data show 150,000 or so clones, roughly 81% seen once. Losses at the gene ends were 2 bases for V and 7 bases for J; bases not matched to a gene: 5. This CDR3 region has 15 residues. From germline, CDR1 is SNHLY and CDR2 FYNNEI. Sequences were obtained from PBMCs. This chain links TRBV2 with TRBJ2-2, with 9 bases fitting TRBD2. The clonotype comes from a man between 18 and 29 years old in good health and CMV-seropositive. The CDR3 coding sequence is TGTGCCAGCAGTGAACAGCGGGGGGCCTACGGGGAGCTGTTTTTT. This translates into CASSEQRGAYGELFF.